The clone carrying this T cell receptor (beta chain) was observed a single time. V lost 7 bases to trimming and J lost 3 bases, with 10 bases between them. CDR1 and CDR2 (germline): SGHVS, FQNEAQ. This CDR3 has 13 amino acids. The data are from a study of shared clonotypes between healthy human individuals. Sequenced by immunoSEQ multiplex PCR; TCRdb stores in-frame clones only, minus some. The sample carries about 2 million clones, about 94% recorded once. Naivety among CD8 cells was defined by CD45RO negativity and positive CCR7 selection, thereby excluding terminally differentiated effector memory CD45RA+ cells.

Sequenced sample: naive CD8+ T cells sorted from blood. The sequence was collected from a man between 18 and 29 years old in good health. The chain links TRBV7-8 to TRBJ1-5; D is uncertain. CDR3 sequence: CASNLEDNQPQHF. The CDR3 region has the DNA TGTGCCAGCAACCTAGAAGACAATCAGCCCCAGCATTTT.